The clone carrying this T cell receptor (beta chain) was counted at least ten times. Here immunoSEQ multiplex PCR was the method, and the copy in TCRdb shows in-frame clones only, minus some. The repertoire consists of 110,000 or so clones, with approximately 70% occurring once and the leading ten covering 20% to 25%. The data were obtained in a study of shared clonotypes between healthy human individuals. Germline V gene data show CDR1 as MGHRA and CDR2 as YSYEKL. Trimming took 1 base from V and 7 from J, leaving 13 bases between them. CDR3 length equals 15 residues. The chain has TRBV4-1 and TRBJ2-2; D perhaps matches TRBD1 (6 bases). Source material: memory CD8+ T cells sorted from blood. The subset is: CD45RO+ cells pooled with CCR7-negative TemRA cells. This TCR came from a woman in her 30s in good health. CDR3 loop: CASSQVTQGSGELFF. The CDR3 DNA reads as TGCGCCAGCAGCCAAGTGACGCAGGGGAGCGGGGAGCTGTTTTTT.